These 24 T cell receptor beta chains were sequenced from one sample in a study of T cells in Graves' hyperthyroidism and ophthalmopathy. From RNA transcripts, TCR beta CDR3 regions were amplified. During a first-round RT-PCR of the TCR CDR3, the HTBI primer set was used. A single record per CDR3 protein comes from TCRdb applying MiXCR to the multiplex PCR reads. This repertoire shows under 400,000 distinct CDR3 sequences, over 20% found once; its top ten account for around 48%. The material sequenced was blood. The receptors were sampled from a woman aged 45 to 65 with Graves' hyperthyroidism.

This chain uses TRBV9 with TRBJ2-1; D possibly corresponds to TRBD1 (6 bases). Between the trimmed V and J ends, which lost 0 bases and 2 bases, there was a span of 6 bases. The germline CDR1 and CDR2 sequences are SGDLS and YYNGEE. This CDR3 has 14 amino acids. The CDR3 DNA reads as TGTGCCAGCAGCGTAGCAGGGGCCTACAATGAGCAGTTCTTC. Protein product: CASSVAGAYNEQFF.

This sequence joins TRBV30 and TRBJ1-1; 8 positions agree with TRBD1. V trimming: 5 bases; J trimming: 5 bases; junction bases outside the gene matches: 4. The CDR3 contains 12 residues. The germline CDR1 and CDR2 sequences are GTSNPN and SVGIG (reference sequence). CDR3 sequence (DNA): TGTGCCTGGCAACAGGGGGGGACTGAAGCTTTCTTT. Translated, it gives CAWQQGGTEAFF.

V and J are TRBV12-3 or TRBV12-4 and TRBJ1-2, with D possibly being TRBD1 (5 bases). The CDR3 has 15 amino acids. V lost 6 bases, J lost 8 bases, and 22 bases lay in between. The CDR3 region is CASRYTGEGTKGYTF. The CDR3 DNA reads as TGTGCCAGCAGGTATACAGGAGAGGGGACTAAAGGCTACACCTTC.

The chain joins TRBV5-1 to TRBJ1-4; maybe TRBD1 (5 bases). There are 14 residues in the CDR3. Germline lookup yields CDR1 SGHRS and CDR2 YFSETQ. V was pared by 0 bases and J by 5 bases, with 8 bases between. CDR3 sequence (DNA): TGCGCCAGCAGCTTGGTGGCAGGGAATGAAAAACTGTTTTTT. It is translated as CASSLVAGNEKLFF.

This clonotype has a count of ten or more. V usage is TRBV7-3 and J usage is TRBJ1-1, with D perhaps TRBD1 (6 bases). The CDR3 has 14 residues. The germline gives CDR1 SGHTA, CDR2 FQGTGA. The ends were cut back, 5 bases at V and 0 bases at J, with 10 bases in the middle. CDR3 in DNA: TGTGCCAGCAGCCAGCAGGGGCTGAACACTGAAGCTTTCTTT. Amino acids: CASSQQGLNTEAFF.

The chain uses TRBV28 and TRBJ2-7; D is perhaps TRBD2 (5 bases). V was cut by 2 bases and J by 2 bases, with 13 bases left in between. This CDR3 comprises 15 residues. The germline CDR1 and CDR2 sequences are MDHEN and SYDVKM. CDR3 nucleotides: TGTGCCAGCAGTTTACCGGGCCTCGGGACCTACGAGCAGTACTTC. Protein product: CASSLPGLGTYEQYF.

This clonotype has a handful of counts. The chain carries TRBV6-1 and TRBJ1-4; D is unclear. CDR1 MNHNS and CDR2 SASEGT come from the germline V gene. Trimming left V 1 base short and J 7 bases short, with 10 bases between. This CDR3 comprises 14 residues. The CDR3 spells CASSEGLLREKLFF. CDR3 DNA sequence: TGTGCCAGCAGTGAAGGGCTCCTGCGTGAAAAACTGTTTTTT.

This clonotype has only a few counts. This chain joins TRBV24-1 and TRBJ2-3; D uncertain. V gave up 5 bases and J gave up 6 bases, with 17 bases separating them. Germline-derived CDR1 and CDR2 are KGHDR and SFDVKD. This CDR3 has 15 amino acids. The CDR3 loop is CATSARDQDGDTQYF. The CDR3 nucleotides read TGTGCCACCAGTGCTAGAGACCAGGACGGGGATACGCAGTATTTT.

This clonotype was seen repeatedly, ten times or more. The CDR3: CASSLGGAGELFF. As DNA, the CDR3 is TGTGCCAGCAGTTTGGGAGGGGCCGGGGAGCTGTTTTTT. The J gene is TRBJ2-2, the V gene TRBV12-3 or TRBV12-4, with 7 bases lining up with TRBD2. The CDR3 runs 13 residues. The V gene end was trimmed by 3 bases and the J gene end by 6 bases; junction bases not matched to a gene: 1.

The chain links TRBV2 to TRBJ2-7; D uncertain. CDR3 length: 15 amino acids. Between the trimmed V and J ends, which lost 6 bases and 1 base, there was a span of 16 bases. Germline CDR1 is SNHLY and CDR2 is FYNNEI. DNA of the CDR3: TGTGCCAGCAGCCCCGAGGCTACCGGTTCCTACGAGCAGTACTTC. This encodes CASSPEATGSYEQYF.

This chain joins TRBV25-1 and TRBJ2-2; D unclear. The CDR3 loop spans 11 amino acids. The germline CDR1 and CDR2 sequences are MGHDK and SYGVNS. V was shortened by 8 bases and J by 8 bases, with 9 bases between the two germline ends. CDR3 sequence: CASALSGELFF. The DNA of the CDR3 is TGTGCCAGCGCTTTATCAGGGGAGCTGTTTTTT. Based on the CDR3 plus reference TRBV25-1 and TRBJ2-2, the full variable domain is EADIYQTPRYLVIGTGKKITLECSQTMGHDKMYWYQQDPGMELHLIHYSYGVNSTEKGDLSSESTVSRIRTEHFPLTLESARPSHTSQYLCASALSGELFFGEGSRLTVL.

This clonotype was seen repeatedly, ten times or more. The V call is TRBV12-3 or TRBV12-4, the J call TRBJ2-5; TRBD1 matches 11 bases. J lost 4 bases, V lost 7 bases, and 8 bases had no gene match. This CDR3 region has 15 residues. Here the CDR3 reads CASILDRGRLETQYF. The CDR3 DNA sequence: TGTGCCAGCATTCTGGACAGGGGGCGTCTAGAGACCCAGTACTTC.

Note on this clonotype: Possible read error: a much larger clone is one base away. The chain carries TRBV12-3 or TRBV12-4 and TRBJ2-7; a possible D gene is TRBD2 (7 bases). The J call is uncertain, as TRBJ2-1 better fits the DNA end. The CDR3 is made up of 13 amino acids. The CDR3 DNA sequence: TGTGCCAGCAAGGCGGGGGCTTCCTACGAGCAGTTCTTC. Translated: CASKAGASYEQFF.

This chain links TRBV9 with TRBJ2-1; 7 bases line up with TRBD2. Unmatched junction bases numbered 7, after V lost 4 bases and J lost 6 bases. The CDR3 length is 14 residues. CDR1 is SGDLS, CDR2 YYNGEE, per germline. This chain's CDR3 is CASSPRLASNEQFF. CDR3 sequence (DNA): TGTGCCAGCAGCCCCAGACTAGCTTCCAATGAGCAGTTCTTC. Full variable domain (rest looked up from reference TRBV9 and TRBJ2-1): DSGVTQTPKHLITATGQRVTLRCSPRSGDLSVYWYQQSLDQGLQFLIQYYNGEERAKGNILERFSAQQFPDLHSELNLSSLELGDSALYFCASSPRLASNEQFFGPGTRLTVL.

The chain uses TRBV19 and TRBJ2-6, with D perhaps matching TRBD1 (5 bases). The CDR3 consists of 14 residues. V lost 8 bases, J lost 4 bases, and 12 bases lay in between. Germline V gene data show CDR1 as LNHDA and CDR2 as SQIVND (reference sequence). The CDR3 loop is CASLSQGGANVLTF. CDR3 nucleotides: TGTGCCAGTCTGAGCCAGGGCGGGGCCAACGTCCTGACTTTC.

This chain uses TRBV2 with TRBJ1-6; no clear D gene. Germline lookup yields CDR1 SNHLY and CDR2 FYNNEI. V was clipped by 4 bases and J by 7 bases, with 11 bases between them. This CDR3 is 14 amino acids long. CDR3 in amino acids: CASSGVTENSPLHF. The DNA of the CDR3 is TGTGCCAGCAGTGGGGTGACGGAGAATTCACCCCTCCACTTT.

This clonotype came up a few times. This may stem from a read error, because a much larger clone lies one nucleotide away. The rearrangement joins TRBV28 to TRBJ2-3, with D perhaps matching TRBD2 (6 bases). V was shortened by 4 bases and J by 5 bases, with 16 bases between the two germline ends. The CDR3 covers 15 residues. Germline CDR1 reads MDHEN; CDR2 reads SYDVKM. The CDR3 DNA is TGTGCCAGCAGTTCCGATGGGACGGGAGAAGATACGCAGTATTTT. Its protein product is CASSSDGTGEDTQYF.

In its sample, this clonotype was seen many times. The rearrangement joins TRBV11-1 to TRBJ2-2, with 7 bases matching TRBD2. Germline loops: CDR1 SGHAT, CDR2 FQDESV (reference sequence). The CDR3 has 15 residues. Losses at the gene ends were 5 bases for V and 2 bases for J; bases not matched to a gene: 5. The CDR3 coding sequence is TGTGCCAGCAGCCCAACGGGACTAAACACCGGGGAGCTGTTTTTT. The encoded protein is CASSPTGLNTGELFF.

This clonotype has a count of ten or more. The V call is TRBV6-2 or TRBV6-3, the J call TRBJ1-5; possible D gene TRBD1, 5 bases. The germline V and J ends were trimmed by 5 bases and 1 base, with 15 bases remaining between them. The CDR3 is made up of 16 amino acids. CDR1 and CDR2 from the germline V gene are MNHEY and SVGEGT. The CDR3 here is CASSDGVGTSNQPQHF. CDR3 DNA sequence: TGTGCCAGCAGTGACGGTGTAGGGACGAGCAATCAGCCCCAGCATTTT.

The CDR3 DNA follows: TGTGCCATCAGTGAGGGACAGGGTAGCAATCAGCCCCAGCATTTT. Residues: CAISEGQGSNQPQHF. The chain carries TRBV10-3 and TRBJ1-5; TRBD1 aligns across 8 bases. Germline loops: CDR1 ENHRY, CDR2 SYGVKD. Trimming removed 2 bases from V and 0 bases from J; junction bases left unmatched: 0. The CDR3 spans 15 residues.

This clonotype occurred many times. This chain links TRBV20-1 with TRBJ1-6; possibly TRBD1 for D (6 bases). The germline V and J ends were trimmed by 3 bases and 5 bases, with 11 bases remaining between them. Germline CDR1 DFQATT, CDR2 SNEGSKA (reference sequence). This CDR3 spans 14 amino acids. In nucleotides, the CDR3 is TGCAGTGCTAGGAAGGGGGAAAATAATTCACCCCTCCACTTT. Translated, it gives CSARKGENNSPLHF.

The V gene is TRBV7-2, the J gene TRBJ2-1, with TRBD2 as a possible D gene (6 bases). Germline V lookup: CDR1 SGHTA, CDR2 FQGNSA. The CDR3 runs to 12 residues. Trimming left V 2 bases short and J 12 bases short, with 11 bases between. CDR3 sequence reads: CASSLNPTRQFF. The CDR3 region has the DNA TGTGCCAGCAGCTTAAATCCGACTAGGCAGTTCTTC.

The chain is built from TRBV20-1 and TRBJ1-1; no firm D call. Trimming stripped 7 bases from V and 0 bases from J, with 9 bases between. CDR1 is DFQATT and CDR2 is SNEGSKA in the germline V gene (reference sequence). CDR3 size: 12 residues. CDR3 sequence reads: CSVPGVNTEAFF. CDR3 sequence (DNA): TGCAGTGTCCCGGGAGTGAACACTGAAGCTTTCTTT.

This clonotype was seen at least ten times. The chain recombines TRBV28 with TRBJ2-3, with D maybe TRBD1 (6 bases). Germline V gene sequence: CDR1 MDHEN, CDR2 SYDVKM. Trimming shortened V by 10 bases and J by 5 bases, and 16 bases separated the two germline ends. The CDR3 is 13 amino acids. DNA for the CDR3: TGTGCCATCTCCCTTGGGGGACAAGATACGCAGTATTTT. Its protein product is CAISLGGQDTQYF.